Each of the 20 T cell receptor beta chains below was sequenced from the same sample in a study of blood T cell repertoires in COVID-19 (dated by TCRdb to 2019 to 2021). Receptor libraries were prepared by the immunoSEQ multiplex PCR assay. Not all clones reach the TCRdb copy of this immuneACCESS table, which keeps in-frame sequences only. Checked studies attribute under half of the gap to unresolved V genes and leave the rest unexplained. The sample table shows 100,000 to 150,000 clones, and around 80% are seen once. The ten largest account for 3.8% of the sample. Sequenced input: peripheral blood. All receptors derive from a woman aged 50 to 65 with acute or convalescent COVID-19.

In this sample, this clone turned up a few times. This chain uses TRBV21-1 with TRBJ1-2; TRBD1, the table's D call, lacks a check against the DNA. TRBV21-1 is flagged as a pseudogene. The CDR3 contains 13 residues. The CDR3 DNA follows: TGCCTGAGCGGACCGGGACAGGTCTGTGGCTACACCTTC. This codes for CLSGPGQVCGYTF.

The chain links TRBV27 to TRBJ2-7, with 7 positions matching TRBD1. Germline V gives CDR1 MNHEY, CDR2 SMNVEV (reference sequence). The CDR3 spans 13 residues. V lost 5 bases and J lost 4; bases outside the gene matches: 5. CDR3 region: CASSEEQGYEQYF. DNA of the CDR3: TGTGCCAGCAGTGAGGAACAGGGGTACGAGCAGTACTTC.

The chain recombines TRBV13 with TRBJ1-1; D perhaps matches TRBD1 (5 bases). V lost 5 bases and J 1 base, leaving 8 bases between the germline ends. The germline V gene encodes CDR1 PRHDT and CDR2 FYEKMQ (reference sequence). This CDR3 has 13 amino acids. CDR3 residues: CASSRGQNTEAFF. In DNA, the CDR3 is TGTGCCAGCAGCCGCGGACAGAACACTGAAGCTTTCTTT. Filled out from reference TRBV13 and TRBJ1-1, the complete variable domain reads AAGVIQSPRHLIKEKRETATLKCYPIPRHDTVYWYQQGPGQDPQFLISFYEKMQSDKGSIPDRFSAQQFSDYHSELNMSSLELGDSALYFCASSRGQNTEAFFGQGTRLTVV.

In its sample, this clone was seen a few times. The chain's CDR3 is CASSEPLRISGANVLTF. The CDR3, as DNA: TGTGCCAGCAGTGAACCGCTCAGGATCTCTGGGGCCAACGTCCTGACTTTC. This chain links TRBV6-1 with TRBJ2-6, with D unclear. V dropped 2 bases and J dropped 0 bases, with 11 bases sitting between them. This CDR3 spans 17 amino acids. Germline CDR1 reads MNHNS; CDR2 reads SASEGT.

This clone was recorded only once. The rearrangement links TRBV4-1 to TRBJ2-7; D not certain. Trimming removed 4 bases at V and 2 bases at J, with 12 bases between. The germline V gene encodes CDR1 MGHRA and CDR2 YSYEKL. There are 14 residues in the CDR3. The DNA of the CDR3 is TGCGCCAGCAGCCCAGAGGCTCTGCCCTACGAGCAGTACTTC. As protein: CASSPEALPYEQYF.

The gene calls are TRBV10-3 and TRBJ2-3; 8 bases map to TRBD2. The ends lost 9 bases at V and 2 bases at J; junction bases unmatched: 16. Germline V lookup: CDR1 ENHRY, CDR2 SYGVKD. This CDR3 region has 17 residues. In nucleotides, the CDR3 is TGTGCCATAAAAGGGAGCGGGGGCTCCTCAAACACAGATACGCAGTATTTT. Amino acids: CAIKGSGGSSNTDTQYF.

The rearrangement joins TRBV5-1 to TRBJ2-5; D is perhaps TRBD2 (6 bases). Germline loops: CDR1 SGHRS, CDR2 YFSETQ. The ends were cut back, 4 bases at V and 2 bases at J, with 15 bases in the middle. This CDR3 has 15 amino acids. Written as DNA, the CDR3 is TGCGCCAGCAGCCAGCTCCATGGGACTCAAGAGACCCAGTACTTC. Protein: CASSQLHGTQETQYF.

The chain combines TRBV9 with TRBJ1-2; 7 bases map to TRBD1. The J segment lost 8 bases and the V segment lost 0 bases, leaving 4 bases of the junction unmatched. The CDR3 covers 13 residues. Germline CDR1 SGDLS, CDR2 YYNGEE. The CDR3 here is CASSVANRGGYTF. The CDR3 nucleotides are TGTGCCAGCAGCGTAGCGAACAGGGGCGGCTACACCTTC.

The chain has TRBV13 and TRBJ1-2; D gene uncertain. The V end was cut by 4 bases, the J end by 2 bases, with 17 bases between. CDR3 length equals 16 residues. Germline V CDR1 and CDR2: PRHDT, FYEKMQ (reference sequence). CDR3 sequence reads: CASSSTPSDRNYGYTF. The CDR3 DNA sequence: TGTGCCAGCAGCTCTACCCCCAGCGACCGCAACTATGGCTACACCTTC.

This clone was recorded at least ten times. This rearrangement joins TRBV10-3 to TRBJ2-1; the D is unclear. CDR1 is ENHRY and CDR2 is SYGVKD in the germline V gene. V dropped 6 bases and J dropped 8 bases, with 17 bases sitting between them. The CDR3 is made up of 14 amino acids. This CDR3 is CAIRIVVSVDEQFF. The CDR3 nucleotides are TGTGCCATCAGGATCGTAGTCTCGGTCGATGAGCAGTTCTTC.

This clone was observed once. V gene TRBV6-4 combines with J gene TRBJ2-3; possibly TRBD2 for D (6 bases). Between the trimmed V and J ends, which lost 2 bases and 2 bases, there was a span of 11 bases. The CDR3 extends over 15 amino acids. Germline lookup yields CDR1 MRHNA and CDR2 SNTAGT. The CDR3 reads CASSDKGGATDTQYF. Written as DNA, the CDR3 is TGTGCCAGCAGTGACAAAGGAGGGGCCACAGATACGCAGTATTTT.

Here the CDR3 DNA reads TGTGCCTGGAGTGGGACAGGCGTCGGGGAGCTGTTTTTT. Encoded protein: CAWSGTGVGELFF. V and J are TRBV30 and TRBJ2-2, with 7 bases identical to TRBD1. This CDR3 is built from 13 residues. Per germline, CDR1 GTSNPN and CDR2 SVGIG (reference sequence). The ends lost 1 base at V and 7 bases at J; junction bases unmatched: 3.

V and J are TRBV14 and TRBJ2-5; the match to TRBD2 covers 12 bases. The junction had 1 base not matched to a gene; V was cut back by 1 base and J by 4 bases. The CDR3 loop spans 15 amino acids. The germline gives CDR1 SGHDN, CDR2 FVKESK. The CDR3 DNA reads as TGTGCCAGCAGCCAAGGACTAGCGGGAGTAGAGACCCAGTACTTC. This codes for CASSQGLAGVETQYF.

The chain combines TRBV30 with TRBJ1-2, with a possible D match to TRBD1 (6 bases). Per germline, CDR1 GTSNPN and CDR2 SVGIG (reference sequence). V was clipped by 5 bases and J by 5 bases, with 6 bases between them. The CDR3 has 10 residues. The CDR3 coding sequence is TGTGCCTGGGGACAGTATGGCTACACCTTC. Protein: CAWGQYGYTF.

This chain links TRBV7-2 with TRBJ1-6; D gene uncertain. The germline CDR1 and CDR2 sequences are SGHTA and FQGNSA. V was pared by 5 bases and J by 4 bases, with 9 bases between. The CDR3 spans 14 residues. CDR3 loop: CASSVNTYNSPLHF. CDR3 bases: TGTGCCAGCAGCGTTAACACGTATAATTCACCCCTCCACTTT.

This clone was seen a handful of times. CDR3 nucleotide sequence: TGTGCCAGCAGTCCACCAACAGATTATCAGCCCCAGCATTTT. Residues: CASSPPTDYQPQHF. The chain uses TRBV28 and TRBJ1-5; no clear D. V lost 5 bases, J lost 5 bases, and 13 bases lay in between. The CDR3 loop spans 14 amino acids. Per the germline V gene, CDR1 is MDHEN and CDR2 is SYDVKM.

The genes are TRBV5-1 and TRBJ1-2, with 9 bases identical to TRBD1. The CDR3 covers 15 residues. The ends lost 3 bases at V and 5 bases at J; junction bases unmatched: 8. The germline V gene encodes CDR1 SGHRS and CDR2 YFSETQ. The CDR3 spells CASSSPDRGLYGYTF. The CDR3 region has the DNA TGCGCCAGCAGCTCACCGGACAGGGGCCTTTATGGCTACACCTTC.

V usage is TRBV7-9 and J usage is TRBJ1-2; D unclear. The CDR3 has 14 residues. The ends were cut back, 3 bases at V and 2 bases at J, with 10 bases in the middle. Germline CDR1 reads SEHNR; CDR2 reads FQNEAQ (reference sequence). The CDR3 here is CASSFTTGNYGYTF. The CDR3 DNA sequence: TGTGCCAGCAGCTTTACGACGGGAAACTATGGCTACACCTTC.

The chain joins TRBV2 to TRBJ1-5; D is unclear. This CDR3 has 15 amino acids. V gave up 6 bases and J gave up 0 bases, with 12 bases separating them. Germline V gives CDR1 SNHLY, CDR2 FYNNEI. The CDR3 here is CASRGSRDSNQPQHF. The CDR3 nucleotides are TGTGCCAGCAGGGGTAGCAGAGATAGCAATCAGCCCCAGCATTTT.

Regarding this clone: Other DNA sequences from this sample encode an identical CDR3 as well. V is TRBV3-1 (or the pseudogene TRBV3-2) and J is TRBJ2-5; possible D gene TRBD2, 7 bases. The V gene lost 1 base and the J gene lost 5 bases, with 11 bases spanning the gap. In germline, CDR1 is LGHDT, CDR2 YNNKEL (reference sequence). The CDR3 consists of 14 residues. CDR3 in DNA: TGTGCCAGCAGCCAAGGGGGGGGCAGGGAGACCCAGTACTTC. Its translation: CASSQGGGRETQYF.